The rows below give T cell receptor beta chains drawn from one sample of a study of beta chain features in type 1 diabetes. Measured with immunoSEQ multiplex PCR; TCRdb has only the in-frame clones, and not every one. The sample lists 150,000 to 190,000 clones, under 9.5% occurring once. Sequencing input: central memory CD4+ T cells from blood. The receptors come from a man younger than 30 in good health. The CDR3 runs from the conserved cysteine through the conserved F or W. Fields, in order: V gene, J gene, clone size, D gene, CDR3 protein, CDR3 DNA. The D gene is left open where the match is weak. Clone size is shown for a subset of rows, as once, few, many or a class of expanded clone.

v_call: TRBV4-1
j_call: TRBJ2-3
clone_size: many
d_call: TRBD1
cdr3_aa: CASSPRTGVDTQYF
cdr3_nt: TGCGCCAGCAGCCCAAGAACAGGGGTAGATACGCAGTATTTT

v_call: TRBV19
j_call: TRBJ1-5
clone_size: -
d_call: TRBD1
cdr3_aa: CASRRTGGPQPQHF
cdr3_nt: TGTGCCAGTAGGCGGACAGGGGGCCCTCAGCCCCAGCATTTT

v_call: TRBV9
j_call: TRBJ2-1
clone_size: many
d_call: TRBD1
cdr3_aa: CASSPRTGKSSYNEQFF
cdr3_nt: TGTGCCAGCAGCCCTCGGACAGGGAAGAGCTCCTACAATGAGCAGTTCTTC

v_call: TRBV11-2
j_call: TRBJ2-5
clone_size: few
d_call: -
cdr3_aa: CASSQGFQETQYF
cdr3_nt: TGTGCCAGCAGTCAGGGGTTCCAAGAGACCCAGTACTTC

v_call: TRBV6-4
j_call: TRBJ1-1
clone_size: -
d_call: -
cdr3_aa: CASSDEGGTEAFF
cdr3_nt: TGTGCCAGCAGTGACGAAGGGGGCACTGAAGCTTTCTTT

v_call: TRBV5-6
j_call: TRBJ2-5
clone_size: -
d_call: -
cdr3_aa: CASSLVSGGETQYF
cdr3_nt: TGTGCCAGCAGCTTGGTAAGCGGAGGAGAGACCCAGTACTTC

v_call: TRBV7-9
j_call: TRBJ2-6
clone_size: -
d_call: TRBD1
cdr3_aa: CASSTHRGSGANVLTF
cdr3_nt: TGTGCCAGCAGCACACACAGGGGCTCTGGGGCCAACGTCCTGACTTTC

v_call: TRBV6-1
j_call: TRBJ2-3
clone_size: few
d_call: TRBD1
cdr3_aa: CASSETGDTQYF
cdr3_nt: TGTGCCAGCAGTGAGACAGGGGATACGCAGTATTTT

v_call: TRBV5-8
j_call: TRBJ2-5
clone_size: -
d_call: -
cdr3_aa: CASSSQGETQYF
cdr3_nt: TGTGCCAGCAGCTCCCAGGGAGAGACCCAGTACTTC

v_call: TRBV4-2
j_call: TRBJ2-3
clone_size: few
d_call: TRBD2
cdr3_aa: CASSQGVLAGGPTSTDTQYF
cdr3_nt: TGTGCCAGCAGCCAAGGAGTTCTAGCGGGGGGCCCTACTAGCACAGATACGCAGTATTTT

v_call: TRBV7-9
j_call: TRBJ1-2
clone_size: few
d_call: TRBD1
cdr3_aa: CASSWNDRGLGYTF
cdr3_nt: TGTGCCAGCAGCTGGAATGACAGGGGGCTTGGCTACACCTTC

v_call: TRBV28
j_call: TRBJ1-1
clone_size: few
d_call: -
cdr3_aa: CASSLGHQAFF
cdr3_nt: TGTGCCAGCAGTTTGGGACACCAAGCTTTCTTT

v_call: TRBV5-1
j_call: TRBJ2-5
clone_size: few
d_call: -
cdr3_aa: CASSVWERETQYF
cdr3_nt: TGCGCCAGCAGCGTCTGGGAGAGGGAGACCCAGTACTTC

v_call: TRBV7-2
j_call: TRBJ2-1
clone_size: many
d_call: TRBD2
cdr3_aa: CASSLVGGGRASEQFF
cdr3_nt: TGTGCCAGCAGCTTAGTCGGCGGCGGGAGGGCGAGTGAGCAGTTCTTC

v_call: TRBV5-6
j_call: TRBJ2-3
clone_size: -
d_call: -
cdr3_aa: CASSWPGQPTDTQYF
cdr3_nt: TGTGCCAGCAGCTGGCCGGGACAACCCACAGATACGCAGTATTTT

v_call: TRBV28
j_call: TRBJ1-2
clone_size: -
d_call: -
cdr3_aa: CASSLSQGGYTF
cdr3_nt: TGTGCCAGCAGTTTAAGTCAGGGGGGCTACACCTTC

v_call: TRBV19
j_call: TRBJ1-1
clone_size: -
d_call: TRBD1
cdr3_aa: CATEDRAMNTEAFF
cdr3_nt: TGTGCCACAGAGGACAGGGCCATGAACACTGAAGCTTTCTTT

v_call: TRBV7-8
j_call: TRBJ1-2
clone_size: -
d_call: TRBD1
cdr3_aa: CASSPRRGPSQGYGYTF
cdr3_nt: TGTGCCAGCAGCCCCCGCAGGGGGCCTTCTCAAGGCTATGGCTACACCTTC

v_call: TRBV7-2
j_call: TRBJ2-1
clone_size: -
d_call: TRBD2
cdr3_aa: CASSLEAAGVGDEQFF
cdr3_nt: TGTGCCAGCAGCTTAGAAGCTGCGGGAGTAGGCGATGAGCAGTTCTTC

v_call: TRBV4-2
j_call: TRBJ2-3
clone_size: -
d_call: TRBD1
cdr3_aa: CASSQEGQASNTQYF
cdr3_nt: TGTGCCAGCAGCCAAGAAGGACAGGCATCAAATACGCAGTATTTT

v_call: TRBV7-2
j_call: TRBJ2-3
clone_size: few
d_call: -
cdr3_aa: CASSLAIQGIADTQYF
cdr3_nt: TGTGCCAGCAGCTTAGCCATACAGGGAATCGCAGATACGCAGTATTTT

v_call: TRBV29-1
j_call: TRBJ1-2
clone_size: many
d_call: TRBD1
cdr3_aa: CSGGTGALGYGYTF
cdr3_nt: TGCAGCGGAGGAACAGGGGCCTTGGGTTATGGCTACACCTTC

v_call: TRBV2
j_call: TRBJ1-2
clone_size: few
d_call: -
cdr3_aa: CASSGQGIGYTF
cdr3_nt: TGTGCCAGCAGTGGGCAGGGTATCGGCTACACCTTC

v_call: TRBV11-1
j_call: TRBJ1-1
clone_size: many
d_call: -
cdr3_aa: CASSSNRLNTEAFF
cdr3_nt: TGTGCCAGCAGTTCGAACAGGCTAAACACTGAAGCTTTCTTT

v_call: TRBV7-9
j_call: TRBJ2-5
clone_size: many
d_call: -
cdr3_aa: CASSLASAGETQYF
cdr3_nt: TGTGCCAGCAGCTTAGCTTCGGCAGGGGAGACCCAGTACTTC

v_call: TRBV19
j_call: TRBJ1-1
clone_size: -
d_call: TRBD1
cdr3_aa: CASSGTGGAGTEAFF
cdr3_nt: TGTGCCAGTAGCGGGACAGGGGGCGCGGGCACTGAAGCTTTCTTT

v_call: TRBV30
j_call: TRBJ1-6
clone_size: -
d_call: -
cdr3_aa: CAWKTGSGSPLHF
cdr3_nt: TGTGCCTGGAAAACAGGGTCTGGTTCACCCCTCCACTTT

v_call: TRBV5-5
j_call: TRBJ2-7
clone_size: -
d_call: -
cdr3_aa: CASSLEVTATYEQYF
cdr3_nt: TGTGCCAGCAGCTTGGAAGTGACAGCAACCTACGAGCAGTACTTC

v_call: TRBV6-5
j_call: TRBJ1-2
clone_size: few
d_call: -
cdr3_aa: CASSYSAGYGYTF
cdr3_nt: TGTGCCAGCAGTTACTCGGCAGGCTATGGCTACACCTTC

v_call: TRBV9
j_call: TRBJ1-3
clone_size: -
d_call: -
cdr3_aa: CASSQASSGNTIYF
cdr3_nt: TGTGCCAGCAGCCAGGCAAGCTCTGGAAACACCATATATTTT

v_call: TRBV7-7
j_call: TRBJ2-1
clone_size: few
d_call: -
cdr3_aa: CASSPLATSWDEQFF
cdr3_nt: TGTGCTAGCAGCCCCCTGGCAACTAGCTGGGATGAGCAGTTCTTC

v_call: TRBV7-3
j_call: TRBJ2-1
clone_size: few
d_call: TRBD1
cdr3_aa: CASSPSGTGGFDEQFF
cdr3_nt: TGTGCCAGCAGCCCCTCAGGGACAGGGGGGTTCGATGAGCAGTTCTTC

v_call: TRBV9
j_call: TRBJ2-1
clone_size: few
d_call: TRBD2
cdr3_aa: CASSVEVDRTSRNEQFF
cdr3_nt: TGTGCCAGCAGCGTAGAGGTTGACCGGACTAGCCGGAATGAGCAGTTCTTC

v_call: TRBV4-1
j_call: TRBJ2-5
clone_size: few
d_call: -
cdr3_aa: CASSRGPQETQYF
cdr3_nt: TGCGCCAGCAGCCGCGGGCCCCAAGAGACCCAGTACTTC

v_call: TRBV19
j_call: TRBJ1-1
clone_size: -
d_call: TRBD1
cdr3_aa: CASNRQGSTFF
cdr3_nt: TGTGCCAGTAACAGACAGGGTTCGACTTTCTTT

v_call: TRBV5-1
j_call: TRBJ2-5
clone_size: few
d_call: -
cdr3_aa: CASSLDPGETQYF
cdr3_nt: TGCGCCAGCAGCTTGGATCCAGGAGAGACCCAGTACTTC

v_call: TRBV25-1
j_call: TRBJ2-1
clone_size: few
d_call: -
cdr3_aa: CASSELGVNEQFF
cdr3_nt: TGTGCCAGCAGTGAGTTAGGGGTCAATGAGCAGTTCTTC

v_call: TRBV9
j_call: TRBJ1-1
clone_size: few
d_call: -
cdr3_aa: CASSVGQLNTEAFF
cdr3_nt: TGTGCCAGCAGCGTAGGACAGCTGAACACTGAAGCTTTCTTT

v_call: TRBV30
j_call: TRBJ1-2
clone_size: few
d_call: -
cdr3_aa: CAWSVGGAYYGYTF
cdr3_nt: TGTGCCTGGAGTGTTGGAGGCGCCTACTATGGCTACACCTTC

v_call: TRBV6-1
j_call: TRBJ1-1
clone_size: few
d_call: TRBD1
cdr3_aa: CASKQGALNTEAFF
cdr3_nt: TGTGCCAGCAAACAGGGGGCCCTGAACACTGAAGCTTTCTTT

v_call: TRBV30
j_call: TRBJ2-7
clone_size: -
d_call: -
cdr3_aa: CAWKGDPYEQYF
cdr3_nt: TGTGCCTGGAAGGGAGATCCCTACGAGCAGTACTTC

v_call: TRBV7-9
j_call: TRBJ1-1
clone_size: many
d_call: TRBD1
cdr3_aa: CAIRSRGPRVNTEAFF
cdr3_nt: TGTGCCATAAGGTCCAGGGGGCCTAGGGTGAACACTGAAGCTTTCTTT

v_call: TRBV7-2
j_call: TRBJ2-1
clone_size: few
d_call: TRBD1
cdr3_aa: CASSQDRDSYNEQFF
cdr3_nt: TGTGCCAGCAGCCAAGACAGGGATAGCTACAATGAGCAGTTCTTC

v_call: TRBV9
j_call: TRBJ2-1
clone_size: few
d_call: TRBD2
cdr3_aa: CASSLAGDLRSEQFF
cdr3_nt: TGTGCCAGCAGCCTAGCGGGGGACCTACGCAGTGAGCAGTTCTTC

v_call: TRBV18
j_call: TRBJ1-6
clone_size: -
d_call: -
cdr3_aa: CASSPARGSGSPLHF
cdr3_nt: TGTGCCAGCTCACCCGCCCGTGGTAGTGGTTCACCCCTCCACTTT

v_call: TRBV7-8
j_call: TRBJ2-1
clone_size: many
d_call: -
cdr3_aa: CASSIRTRRNNEQFF
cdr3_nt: TGTGCCAGCAGCATCCGGACAAGGCGGAACAATGAGCAGTTCTTC

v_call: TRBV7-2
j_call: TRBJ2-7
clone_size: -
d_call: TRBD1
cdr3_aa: CASSLRTGREEQYF
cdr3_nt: TGTGCCAGCAGCCTCCGGACAGGTAGGGAGGAGCAGTACTTC

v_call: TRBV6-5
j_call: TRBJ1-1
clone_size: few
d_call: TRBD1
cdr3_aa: CASNDRGETEAFF
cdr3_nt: TGTGCCAGCAATGACAGGGGAGAAACTGAAGCTTTCTTT

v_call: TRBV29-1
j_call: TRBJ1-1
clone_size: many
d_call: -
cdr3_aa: CSVVSGANTEAFF
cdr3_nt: TGCAGCGTTGTATCAGGGGCGAACACTGAAGCTTTCTTT

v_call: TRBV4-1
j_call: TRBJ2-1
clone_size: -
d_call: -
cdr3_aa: CASSRAEGVPYNEQFF
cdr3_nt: TGCGCCAGCAGCCGAGCCGAGGGAGTTCCCTACAATGAGCAGTTCTTC

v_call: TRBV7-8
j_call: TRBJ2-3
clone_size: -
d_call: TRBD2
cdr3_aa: CASSPGGIAGGRTDTQYF
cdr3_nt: TGTGCCAGCAGCCCCGGTGGGATAGCGGGGGGGCGGACAGATACGCAGTATTTT

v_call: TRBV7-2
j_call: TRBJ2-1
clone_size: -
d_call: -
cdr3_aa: CASSLDQRPYNEQFF
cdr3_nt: TGTGCCAGCAGCCTCGACCAGCGCCCGTACAATGAGCAGTTCTTC

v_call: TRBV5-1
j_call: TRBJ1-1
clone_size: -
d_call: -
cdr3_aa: CASSLEPGGDTEAFF
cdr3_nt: TGCGCCAGCAGCTTGGAACCGGGGGGAGACACTGAAGCTTTCTTT

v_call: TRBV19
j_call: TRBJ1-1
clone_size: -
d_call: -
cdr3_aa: CASSITGRTEAFF
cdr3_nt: TGTGCCAGTAGTATCACAGGGAGAACTGAAGCTTTCTTT

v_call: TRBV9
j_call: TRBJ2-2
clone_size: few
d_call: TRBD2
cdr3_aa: CASSYVAGWEPGELFF
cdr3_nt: TGTGCCAGCAGCTACGTAGCGGGATGGGAACCCGGGGAGCTGTTTTTT

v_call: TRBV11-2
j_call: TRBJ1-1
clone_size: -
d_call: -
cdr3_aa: CASLNGVDTEAFF
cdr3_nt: TGTGCCAGCTTGAACGGGGTGGACACTGAAGCTTTCTTT